This TCR beta chain appears in the sequencing data of a study of blood T cells in healthy people across ages. On this clonotype: The antigen is not known.

PCR was performed a second time for roughly 7 to 12 cycles using a sample-barcoded 5' primer and a J-beta primer mix. A tag from a template-switch adaptor with 12 random nucleotides marked each cDNA molecule. Sequencing yielded, for each sample, at least 3 million paired-end reads carrying CDR3. TCRdb processed the 5' RACE reads anew with MiXCR; each CDR3 protein has one entry. Here the sample spans under 850,000 distinct CDR3 sequences, about 37% being singletons. Study observations and caveats: CMV status of donors was unknown, possibly confounding expanded clonotype changes. The percentage of naive T cells correlated strongly with TCR beta diversity.

The sequence derives from a man younger than 35 in good health. What was sequenced was blood.

CDR3 protein: CSARDLNSGNTIYF. CDR3 bases: TGCAGTGCTAGAGACCTGAACTCTGGAAACACCATATATTTT. The chain uses TRBV20-1 and TRBJ1-3, with D uncertain. V shed 0 bases and J shed 0 bases, with 6 bases lying between them. CDR3 size: 14 residues. CDR1 is DFQATT, CDR2 SNEGSKA, per germline (reference sequence).